This T cell receptor (beta chain) was captured in a study of graft-versus-host responses after intestinal transplantation. Study details: Those transplanted obtained multivisceral, liver-intestinal, or isolated intestinal grafts.

Study outcomes and limitations: GvH clones surfaced in recipient marrow, some emerging earlier in ileum or blood. Graft-donor T cell macrochimerism coincided with high graft-versus-host to host-versus-graft clonal ratios in allografts. Researchers found peak circulating GvH clone levels linked to early post-transplant HvG declines.

This CDR3 contains 15 residues. The germline V gene has CDR1 LNHDA and CDR2 SQIVND (reference sequence). V lost 5 bases and J 0 bases, leaving 8 bases between the germline ends. Points on this clone: Antigen unknown.

The table came from immunoSEQ multiplex PCR; TCRdb's copy has only in-frame clones and leaves some out. The sample carries fewer than 90,000 clones, 94% recorded once. The sequencing used unstimulated CD4+ T cells sorted from spleen or lymph node cells, collected before transplant. The rearrangement joins TRBV19 to TRBJ2-6, with D hard to call. This TCR was recovered from a human donor who was the organ donor for an intestinal transplant. CDR3 DNA: TGTGCCAGTAGTGCCGGTCGCTCTGGGGCCAACGTCCTGACTTTC. Amino acids: CASSAGRSGANVLTF.